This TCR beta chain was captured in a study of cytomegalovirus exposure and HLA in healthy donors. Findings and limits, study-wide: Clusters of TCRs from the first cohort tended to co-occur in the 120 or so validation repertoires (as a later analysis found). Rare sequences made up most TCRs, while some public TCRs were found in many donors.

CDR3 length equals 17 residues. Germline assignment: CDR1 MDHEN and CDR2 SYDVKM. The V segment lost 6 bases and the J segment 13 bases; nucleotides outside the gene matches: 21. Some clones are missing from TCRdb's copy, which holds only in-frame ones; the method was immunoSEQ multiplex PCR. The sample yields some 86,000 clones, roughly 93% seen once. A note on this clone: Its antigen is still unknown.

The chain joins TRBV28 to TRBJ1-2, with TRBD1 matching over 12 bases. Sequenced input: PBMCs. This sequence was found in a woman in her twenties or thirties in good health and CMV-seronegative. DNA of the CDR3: TGTGCCAGCAGAACCCCGGGACAGGGGGCGGGAATGGGTCTCTGCACCTTC. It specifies CASRTPGQGAGMGLCTF.